The 27 T cell receptor beta chains listed next were all sequenced from one sample in a study of shared clonotypes between healthy human individuals. Assay used: immunoSEQ multiplex PCR; TCRdb lists only in-frame clones, some missing. The repertoire holds some 510,000 clones, with roughly 78% as singletons. The source material was PBMCs. The source of these receptors is a woman aged 40 to 55 in good health. Some clones in this sample may be carry-over from other donors' samples.

V gene TRBV19 combines with J gene TRBJ1-4; 9 nucleotides align to TRBD1. Losses at the gene ends were 5 bases for V and 5 bases for J; bases not matched to a gene: 9. Germline V CDR1 and CDR2: LNHDA, SQIVND (reference sequence). The CDR3 extends over 16 amino acids. Here the CDR3 DNA reads TGTGCCAGTAGTTTACGACAGGGGGAAGGAAATGAAAAACTGTTTTTT. Protein sequence: CASSLRQGEGNEKLFF.

This clone was counted ten times or more. The V call is TRBV2, the J call TRBJ2-7; D uncertain. Germline V gene lookup returns CDR1 SNHLY and CDR2 FYNNEI. The CDR3 is made up of 13 amino acids. Trimming took 3 bases from V and 4 from J, leaving 10 bases between them. CDR3 loop: CASSDRLLYEQYF. The DNA of the CDR3 is TGTGCCAGCAGTGATCGGCTATTATACGAGCAGTACTTC.

Only a few counts were recorded for this clone. This rearrangement joins TRBV11-2 to TRBJ1-1; D uncertain. The V gene's germline CDR1 is SGHAT and CDR2 FQNNGV. CDR3 length: 15 amino acids. Trimming left V 1 base short and J 6 bases short, with 15 bases between. CDR3 region: CASSLGAGVLAEAFF. Written as DNA, the CDR3 is TGTGCCAGCAGCTTAGGCGCGGGAGTTCTGGCTGAAGCTTTCTTT.

This clone was observed a single time. J is TRBJ1-3 and V is TRBV18; D is unresolved. Germline CDR1 reads KGHSH; CDR2 reads LQKENI. The CDR3 contains 14 residues. V was trimmed by 2 bases and J by 4 bases, leaving 9 bases between them. The CDR3 reads CASSPAQLGNTIYF. The DNA for the CDR3 is TGTGCCAGCTCACCAGCACAGTTGGGAAACACCATATATTTT.

V is TRBV29-1 and J is TRBJ2-7, with a weak D call TRBD1 (5 bases). Per germline, CDR1 SQVTM and CDR2 ANQGSEA. The CDR3 has 12 residues. V dropped 7 bases and J dropped 1 base, with 11 bases sitting between them. CDR3 sequence (DNA): TGCAGCGCCCAAGGGGATTCCTACGAGCAGTACTTC. It codes for CSAQGDSYEQYF.

This clone was seen a few times. The rearrangement joins TRBV6-1 to TRBJ1-1; 8 positions agree with TRBD1. V was clipped by 7 bases and J by 5 bases; unmatched bases: 9. The CDR3 contains 14 residues. CDR1 and CDR2 from the germline V gene are MNHNS and SASEGT. The CDR3 region is CASITGGGRTEAFF. Here the CDR3 DNA reads TGTGCCAGCATCACAGGGGGAGGTAGGACTGAAGCTTTCTTT.

This clone has a handful of counts. V and J are TRBV18 and TRBJ2-7; tentative D call: TRBD2 (6 bases). Germline CDR1 is KGHSH and CDR2 is LQKENI. This CDR3 contains 14 residues. V lost 3 bases, J lost 0 bases, and 9 bases lay in between. CDR3 sequence reads: CASSPPGGSYEQYF. The CDR3 nucleotides are TGTGCCAGCTCACCCCCCGGGGGCTCCTACGAGCAGTACTTC.

The DNA for the CDR3 is TGTGCCAGCAGTTACGGGAAAAGGGACAATGAGCAGTTCTTC. It encodes CASSYGKRDNEQFF. The rearrangement uses TRBV6-6 and TRBJ2-1; no definite D call. The CDR3 consists of 14 residues. Trimming removed 2 bases from V and 5 bases from J, with 10 bases in between. The germline gives CDR1 MNHNY, CDR2 SVGAGI (reference sequence).

The chain employs TRBV5-5 and TRBJ2-2; D gene ambiguous. CDR1 SGHKS and CDR2 YYEKEE come from the germline V gene (reference sequence). The CDR3 sequence is 13 residues long. Trimming removed 5 bases at V and 1 base at J, with 6 bases between. The CDR3 region is CASRFMNTGELFF. CDR3 DNA sequence: TGTGCCAGCAGGTTCATGAACACCGGGGAGCTGTTTTTT. The whole variable domain, remainder taken from reference TRBV5-5 and TRBJ2-2, is DAGVTQSPTHLIKTRGQQVTLRCSPISGHKSVSWYQQVLGQGPQFIFQYYEKEERGRGNFPDRFSARQFPNYSSELNVNALLLGDSALYLCASRFMNTGELFFGEGSRLTVL.

To note about this clone: Other DNA sequences in this specimen translate into the identical CDR3. The J gene is TRBJ1-6, the V gene TRBV5-1; D gene unclear. The germline gives CDR1 SGHRS, CDR2 YFSETQ. V dropped 0 bases and J dropped 5 bases, with 9 bases sitting between them. The CDR3 is made up of 15 amino acids. The DNA of the CDR3 is TGCGCCAGCAGCTTGGGGACCGGAAATAATTCACCCCTCCACTTT. Protein sequence: CASSLGTGNNSPLHF.

Only a few counts were recorded for this clone. The rearrangement links TRBV19 to TRBJ1-2; maybe TRBD1 (5 bases). Between the trimmed V and J ends, which lost 5 bases and 7 bases, there was a span of 14 bases. Germline V gives CDR1 LNHDA, CDR2 SQIVND (reference sequence). The CDR3 consists of 13 residues. For the CDR3, the DNA is TGTGCCAGTAGTGCAACAGCGCAGGGTGGCTACACCTTC. Translated: CASSATAQGGYTF.

The chain is built from TRBV5-1 and TRBJ2-3, with D unclear. Germline V gene sequence: CDR1 SGHRS, CDR2 YFSETQ. The CDR3 totals 13 residues. V gave up 7 bases and J gave up 2 bases, with 11 bases separating them. CDR3 nucleotides: TGCGCCAGCGCCCCTGGGGTCACAGATACGCAGTATTTT. Protein product: CASAPGVTDTQYF.

A single count supports this clone. This chain links TRBV7-2 with TRBJ2-7, with D possibly TRBD2 on 5 matching bases. The CDR3 is made up of 11 amino acids. Trimming shortened V by 6 bases and J by 6 bases, and 9 bases separated the two germline ends. CDR1 and CDR2 from the germline V gene are SGHTA and FQGNSA. The DNA for the CDR3 is TGTGCCAGCAGGCTAGCACGCGAGCAGTACTTC. Amino acid sequence: CASRLAREQYF.

This clone has only one observation. This rearrangement joins TRBV7-3 to TRBJ2-1; no clear D. Trimming stripped 2 bases from V and 0 bases from J, with 5 bases between. This CDR3 region has 14 residues. Germline V gene lookup returns CDR1 SGHTA and CDR2 FQGTGA. CDR3 residues: CASSLDSSYNEQFF. The CDR3 DNA follows: TGTGCCAGCAGCTTAGATAGCTCCTACAATGAGCAGTTCTTC.

As regards this clone: The identical CDR3 is also encoded by other nucleotide sequences in the sample. The chain joins TRBV15 to TRBJ2-1; no clear D. Germline CDR1 is LNHNV and CDR2 is YYDKDF (reference sequence). This CDR3 region has 11 residues. V was clipped by 4 bases and J by 7 bases, with 5 bases between them. The CDR3 DNA reads as TGTGCCACCAGCAAATCGAATGAGCAGTTCTTC. Residues: CATSKSNEQFF.

The chain couples TRBV18 to TRBJ2-2; tentative D call: TRBD2 (6 bases). Germline V gene lookup returns CDR1 KGHSH and CDR2 LQKENI. V was clipped by 6 bases and J by 7 bases, with 12 bases between them. There are 13 residues in the CDR3. The CDR3 DNA sequence: TGTGCCAGCTCTGGTGGCGGGATCGGGGAGCTGTTTTTT. Protein: CASSGGGIGELFF. Full variable domain (missing parts from reference TRBV18 and TRBJ2-2): NAGVMQNPRHLVRRRGQEARLRCSPMKGHSHVYWYRQLPEEGLKFMVYLQKENIIDESGMPKERFSAEFPKEGPSILRIQQVVRGDSAAYFCASSGGGIGELFFGEGSRLTVL.

The rearrangement joins TRBV5-4 to TRBJ2-1; tentatively, D is TRBD1 (5 bases). The CDR3 spans 12 residues. V was trimmed by 4 bases and J by 5 bases, leaving 7 bases between them. Germline assignment: CDR1 SGHNT and CDR2 YYREEE (reference sequence). The CDR3 bases are TGTGCCAGCAGCCAGGGTGACAATGAGCAGTTCTTC. Protein product: CASSQGDNEQFF.

The chain couples TRBV28 to TRBJ2-5; tentatively, D is TRBD1 (6 bases). Deletions cut 6 bases from V and 6 bases from J, with 17 bases between. CDR1 is MDHEN and CDR2 is SYDVKM in the germline V gene. The CDR3 contains 14 residues. CDR3 loop: CASSAPGASKTQYF. The CDR3 nucleotides read TGTGCCAGCAGCGCCCCAGGGGCCTCAAAGACCCAGTACTTC.

This clone was counted a single time. The chain links TRBV28 to TRBJ1-2; possibly TRBD1 for D (6 bases). Trimming cost V 7 bases and J 2 bases, with 20 bases left between them. The CDR3 runs to 16 residues. CDR1 and CDR2 (germline): MDHEN, SYDVKM. The CDR3 nucleotides are TGTGCCAGCACTTTTTCCCGGGGGCAGCCGAACTATGGCTACACCTTC. This encodes CASTFSRGQPNYGYTF.

This rearrangement joins TRBV7-9 to TRBJ1-1; D uncertain. V was clipped by 1 base and J by 0 bases, with 9 bases between them. CDR1 is SEHNR and CDR2 is FQNEAQ in the germline V gene (reference sequence). CDR3 size: 15 residues. The CDR3 DNA reads TGTGCCAGCAGCTTAGGCTTGGGCATGAACACTGAAGCTTTCTTT. Translated: CASSLGLGMNTEAFF.

The V gene is TRBV28, the J gene TRBJ2-1; possible D gene TRBD1, 6 bases. The CDR3 has 13 amino acids. V was trimmed by 8 bases and J by 3 bases, leaving 11 bases between them. Germline CDR1 reads MDHEN; CDR2 reads SYDVKM. DNA of the CDR3: TGTGCCAGCCAGGGGATATACTACAATGAGCAGTTCTTC. Its protein is CASQGIYYNEQFF.

V is TRBV30 and J is TRBJ2-2, with TRBD2 identical over 9 bases. Germline V gene data show CDR1 as GTSNPN and CDR2 as SVGIG (reference sequence). The CDR3 spans 15 residues. The ends lost 8 bases at V and 5 bases at J; junction bases unmatched: 12. The CDR3 loop is CAREGGLAGTGELFF. CDR3 nucleotide sequence: TGTGCCCGGGAGGGGGGGCTAGCGGGAACCGGGGAGCTGTTTTTT.

This chain joins TRBV19 and TRBJ1-5; D may be TRBD1 (6 bases). Looked up from germline, CDR1 is LNHDA and CDR2 is SQIVND (reference sequence). V was pared by 5 bases and J by 7 bases, with 15 bases between. The CDR3 is 14 amino acids. The CDR3, as DNA: TGTGCCAGTAGTGTAACGGGGGCAGGGCAGCCCCAGCATTTT. It specifies CASSVTGAGQPQHF.

There are a few counts of this clone. The gene calls are TRBV15 and TRBJ2-3; 7 bases align to TRBD2. Germline CDR1 LNHNV, CDR2 YYDKDF (reference sequence). J was trimmed by 2 bases and V by 5 bases; bases with no gene match: 10. The CDR3 is made up of 16 amino acids. In DNA, the CDR3 is TGTGCCACCAGCGGGGGGGAACACGCCGTCACAGATACGCAGTATTTT. It specifies CATSGGEHAVTDTQYF.

This chain connects TRBV7-8 to TRBJ1-5, with 7 bases matching TRBD1. J gave up 4 bases and V 5 bases, and 2 bases lay outside the gene matches. Germline-derived CDR1 and CDR2 are SGHVS and FQNEAQ. The CDR3 sequence is 13 residues long. The CDR3 DNA follows: TGTGCCAGCAGCACGGACAGGAATCAGCCCCAGCATTTT. Its protein is CASSTDRNQPQHF.

Remarks on this clone: A far larger clone is only one base removed, so a read error is likely. Since the CDR3 does not end with the conserved phenylalanine or tryptophan, this likely comes from a read error. This chain connects TRBV29-1 to TRBJ1-2; TRBD1 is a possible D gene (5 bases). The V end was cut by 5 bases, the J end by 1 base, with 17 bases between. The CDR3 is 15 amino acids. Germline loops: CDR1 SQVTM, CDR2 ANQGSEA. The DNA of the CDR3 is TGCAGCGTTAATGAGGACGGCGGGGGTAACTATGGCTACACCCTC. It specifies CSVNEDGGGNYGYTL.

The table lists this clone with a few counts. The CDR3 DNA reads as TGTGCCAGTAGTACCAGGGTGGCGGGTTATGGCTACACCTTC. It translates to CASSTRVAGYGYTF. The chain has TRBV19 and TRBJ1-2, with a tentative D call TRBD1 (5 bases). There are 14 residues in the CDR3. Trimming took off 4 bases at V and 5 bases at J, with 14 bases between the two ends. Germline CDR1 reads LNHDA; CDR2 reads SQIVND (reference sequence).